This T cell receptor beta chain was obtained from a study of tissue T cells after allogeneic stem cell transplantation. General study points: TCR repertoires tracked anatomic similarity, regardless of disease or transplant status. The patient cohort was small and clinically heterogeneous, with limited sampling depth. Only a limited share of tissue TCRs appeared in blood or spleen.

The protocol was immunoSEQ multiplex PCR, while the TCRdb copy is restricted to in-frame clones and leaves out a portion. The sample records about 3,200 clones, 43% being singletons. This CDR3 contains 15 residues. CDR1 KGHTA and CDR2 FQNQQP come from the germline V gene. Sample time point: mouse harvest day 14 after allogeneic transplant. Mouse grafts combined 10^7 T-cell-depleted bone marrow cells with 10^6 splenic CD5+ T cells. Tissues came from B6→BALB/c major-mismatch GVHD mice at day 7 or 14. Comments on this clone: Its specificity is unknown. Gene labels here are mouse ones. The CDR3 extends 1 residue past the end of the read, so its final part is completed from the germline J gene.

The source is a female BALB/c mouse given C57BL/6 T cells with graft-versus-host disease after an allogeneic hematopoietic cell transplant. Sequencing was carried out using gut tissue. J is TRBJ2-4 and V is TRBV23; the DNA was not compared with TRBD1, the D call given in the table. CDR3 DNA (partial): TGCTCCAGCAGTCAACCGGACAGGGTTCAAAACACCTTGTAC. It specifies CSSSQPDRVQNTLY. The whole CDR3 is CSSSQPDRVQNTLYF.